This T cell receptor beta chain was recovered during a study of CD8 T cells in Susac syndrome. TCR beta sequencing covered blood CD8+ and CD4+ T cells. An input of about 0.45 to 1 ug of RNA was subjected to reverse transcription using random hexamers. TCRdb independently ran MiXCR on the immunoSEQ multiplex PCR reads; one entry per CDR3 protein. The sample yields approximately 110,000 distinct CDR3 sequences, around 94% seen once. V was pared by 2 bases and J by 6 bases, with 8 bases of the junction left unmatched. Germline V CDR1 and CDR2: KGHDR, SFDVKD. This CDR3 contains 15 residues. Sequenced: CD4+ T cells from PBMCs. The sequence derives from a human donor in good health. The rearrangement joins TRBV24-1 to TRBJ2-7; TRBD1 agrees at 8 bases. The DNA of the CDR3 is TGTGCCACCAGTGATTCGAGAACAGGGGGAATCGAGCAGTACTTC. Translating gives CATSDSRTGGIEQYF.